This T cell receptor (beta chain) was obtained from a study of blood T cell repertoires in COVID-19. The table came from immunoSEQ multiplex PCR; TCRdb's copy has only in-frame clones and leaves some out. The data contain approximately 210,000 clones, around 81% of them singletons. The CDR3 is made up of 14 amino acids. The germline V and J ends were trimmed by 5 bases and 3 bases, with 14 bases remaining between them. CDR1 MNHEY and CDR2 SVGAGI come from the germline V gene. Sequencing used PBMCs or T cells enriched from blood (not recorded which). The TCR comes from a man between 25 and 39 years old with acute COVID-19. This chain joins TRBV6-5 and TRBJ2-7, with a weak D call TRBD1 (6 bases). CDR3 in amino acids: CASSRADRSYEQYF. CDR3 nucleotide sequence: TGTGCCAGCAGTCGGGCTGACAGGAGCTACGAGCAGTACTTC.